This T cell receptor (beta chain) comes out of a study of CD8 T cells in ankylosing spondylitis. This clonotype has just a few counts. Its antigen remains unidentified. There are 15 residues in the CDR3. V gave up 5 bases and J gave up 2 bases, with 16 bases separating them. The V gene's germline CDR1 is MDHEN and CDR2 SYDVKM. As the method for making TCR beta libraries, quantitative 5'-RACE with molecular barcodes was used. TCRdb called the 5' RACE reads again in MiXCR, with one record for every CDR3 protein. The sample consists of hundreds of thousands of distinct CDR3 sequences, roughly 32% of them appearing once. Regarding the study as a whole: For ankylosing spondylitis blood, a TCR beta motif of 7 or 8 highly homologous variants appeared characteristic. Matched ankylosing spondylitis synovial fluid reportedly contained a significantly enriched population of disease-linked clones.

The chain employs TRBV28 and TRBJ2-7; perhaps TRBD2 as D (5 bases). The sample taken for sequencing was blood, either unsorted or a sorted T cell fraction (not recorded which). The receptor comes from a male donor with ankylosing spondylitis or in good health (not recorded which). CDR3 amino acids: CASSPSTGRTYEQYF. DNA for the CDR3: TGTGCCAGCAGTCCCTCGACGGGAAGAACCTACGAGCAGTACTTC.